This is a list of T cell receptor beta chains from one sample in a study of T cells in Graves' hyperthyroidism and ophthalmopathy. MiXCR, run by TCRdb on the multiplex PCR reads, gives a single entry per CDR3 protein. Of 550,000 to 700,000 distinct CDR3 sequences detected, over 12% appear once; the ten largest clones hold roughly 4.3%. The specimen sequenced was blood. The receptors stem from a woman in her thirties or forties with Graves' ophthalmopathy. Both conserved end residues are trimmed from each CDR3. D genes are given only for firm matches.

V,D,J,CDR3
TRBV7-2,-,TRBJ1-2,ASSLVMTGLYGYT
TRBV3-1,TRBD1,TRBJ2-2,ASSSRDSTGELF
TRBV20-1,-,TRBJ2-5,SGLEKQETQY
TRBV9,TRBD2,TRBJ2-5,ASSVQAGGVETQY
TRBV7-8,TRBD1,TRBJ1-2,ASSPDRGREGYT
TRBV29-1,-,TRBJ1-1,SVDGQIGTTEAF
TRBV7-2,-,TRBJ1-2,ASSSRVGGDGYT
TRBV6-2/TRBV6-3,TRBD2,TRBJ2-7,ASSYSTSGNSYEQY
TRBV19,TRBD1,TRBJ1-1,ASTEGDRHTEAF
TRBV19,-,TRBJ2-6,ASRTYSGANVLT
TRBV12-3/TRBV12-4,-,TRBJ2-5,ASRLGGEDETQY
TRBV29-1,TRBD1,TRBJ2-5,SVGGTEEQETQY
TRBV5-1,TRBD2,TRBJ2-7,ASSSAGLAEGPYEQY
TRBV12-3/TRBV12-4,-,TRBJ2-2,ASSLHRRWTGELF
TRBV12-3/TRBV12-4,TRBD1,TRBJ2-2,ASSWGQGAAGELF
TRBV12-3/TRBV12-4,TRBD2,TRBJ2-5,ASSLGTSGSRGETQY
TRBV6-2/TRBV6-3,TRBD1,TRBJ1-1,ASSYSSGVRGQLTEAF
TRBV20-1,-,TRBJ2-7,SASRDFTSYEQY
TRBV28,-,TRBJ1-6,VSSLGVREIGSYNSPLH
TRBV5-1,-,TRBJ2-2,ASSLGGVSLDTGELF
TRBV20-1,-,TRBJ2-7,SAGAEARSEQY
TRBV6-1,-,TRBJ2-2,ASSEAGIGELF
TRBV6-2/TRBV6-3,TRBD1,TRBJ1-5,ASSYSGQGWDSNQPQH
TRBV20-1,TRBD1,TRBJ2-5,SGLQGAEETQY
TRBV6-2/TRBV6-3,-,TRBJ2-7,ASSYPPGTWSSYEQY
TRBV19,-,TRBJ2-3,ASSGTVTSTDTQY
TRBV12-3/TRBV12-4,TRBD2,TRBJ2-7,ASRARAGGPYEQY
TRBV7-3,-,TRBJ1-2,ASSPSRGQSAEGYT
TRBV27,TRBD2,TRBJ2-7,ASRFQTSGSTYEQY
TRBV20-1,-,TRBJ2-5,SANLILYQETQY
TRBV6-2/TRBV6-3,TRBD1,TRBJ2-5,ASRPDPGTGGRETQY
TRBV6-2/TRBV6-3,TRBD2,TRBJ2-7,ASSPTPGLAGEFPYEQY
TRBV11-2,TRBD1,TRBJ2-4,ASSYVPQGGAKNIQY